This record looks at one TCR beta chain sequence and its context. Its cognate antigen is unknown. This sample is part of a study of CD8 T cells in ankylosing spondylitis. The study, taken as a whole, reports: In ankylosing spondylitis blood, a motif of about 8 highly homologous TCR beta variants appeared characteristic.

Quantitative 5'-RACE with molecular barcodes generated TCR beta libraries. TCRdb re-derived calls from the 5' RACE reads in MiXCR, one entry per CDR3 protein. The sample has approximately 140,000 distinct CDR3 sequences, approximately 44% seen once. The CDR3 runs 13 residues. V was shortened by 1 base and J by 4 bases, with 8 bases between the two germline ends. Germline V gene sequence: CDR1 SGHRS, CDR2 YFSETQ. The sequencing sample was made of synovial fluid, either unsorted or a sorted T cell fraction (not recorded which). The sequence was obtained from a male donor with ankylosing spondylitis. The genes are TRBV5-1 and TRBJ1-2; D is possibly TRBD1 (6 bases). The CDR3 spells CASSLRGPYGYTF. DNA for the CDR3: TGCGCCAGCAGCTTGCGGGGGCCCTATGGCTACACCTTC. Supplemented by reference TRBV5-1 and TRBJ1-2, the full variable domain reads KAGVTQTPRYLIKTRGQQVTLSCSPISGHRSVSWYQQTPGQGLQFLFEYFSETQRNKGNFPGRFSGRQFSNSRSEMNVSTLELGDSALYLCASSLRGPYGYTFGSGTRLTVV.